The T cell receptor (beta chain) under discussion was sequenced for a study of blood T cell repertoires in COVID-19. In the study overall: Sample material is recorded as cDNA or gDNA derived from T cells, B-cell-depleted T cells, or PBMCs.

Clones were sequenced by immunoSEQ multiplex PCR, and TCRdb holds only the in-frame ones, with some missing. The data hold over 200,000 clones, with around 80% observed a single time. This CDR3 spans 17 amino acids. The germline V gene has CDR1 GTSNPN and CDR2 SVGIG (reference sequence). The V and J ends lost 3 bases and 0 bases respectively, with 20 bases between them. Enrolled during active infection, Seattle patients were then followed longitudinally. The chain carries TRBV30 and TRBJ1-2; D is uncertain. The sequence came from a woman between 25 and 40 years old with COVID-19, enrolled during active disease. Source material: peripheral blood. The CDR3 region has the DNA TGTGCCTGGAGATCGGATCCATCCTCGGGAACTAACTATGGCTACACCTTC. This encodes CAWRSDPSSGTNYGYTF.